This T cell receptor (beta chain) was recovered during a study of cytomegalovirus exposure and HLA in healthy donors. Study results and caveats: Indistinguishable V segments such as TRBV6-2 and TRBV6-3 were excluded.

V lost 7 bases to trimming and J lost 3 bases; unmatched junction nucleotides: 8. CDR3 length equals 16 residues. Germline loops: CDR1 SQVTM, CDR2 ANQGSEA. Regarding this clone: Its antigen is not known.

The PCR ran on 60 Vbeta and 13 Jbeta primers. Clones were read by immunoSEQ multiplex PCR, and TCRdb kept only the in-frame ones, dropping some. The table records tens of thousands of clones, roughly 74% of them present only once. The receptor was isolated from a woman between 40 and 55 years old in good health and CMV-seropositive. This chain links TRBV29-1 with TRBJ2-1; 14 bases match TRBD2. Material for sequencing was PBMCs. The CDR3 protein is CSARTSGGPSYNEQFF. CDR3 sequence (DNA): TGCAGCGCTCGGACTAGCGGGGGGCCAAGCTACAATGAGCAGTTCTTC.